This note documents a single TCR beta chain sequence. This sample was taken from a study of cytomegalovirus exposure and HLA in healthy donors. This CDR3 has 16 amino acids. Trimming left V 2 bases short and J 2 bases short, with 13 bases between. The germline V gene has CDR1 SGHNT and CDR2 YENEEA. Primers: 60 Vbeta forward and 13 Jbeta reverse. Only in-frame clones appear in the TCRdb table, and some are missing; sequencing was by immunoSEQ multiplex PCR. The sample includes 85,000 to 120,000 clones, 71% of them seen just once. This rearrangement joins TRBV11-3 to TRBJ1-3, with D tentatively TRBD1 (5 bases). This sequence was found in a female donor in good health and CMV-seronegative. Sequenced: PBMCs. The CDR3, as DNA: TGTGCCAGCAGCTTACTACCAGGGTGGCCTGGAAACACCATATATTTT. This encodes CASSLLPGWPGNTIYF.